This T cell receptor beta chain was captured in a study of blood T cell repertoires in COVID-19. Background on the study: COVID-19 samples from acute and convalescent phases originated in the United States, Italy and Spain.

Original processing notes: By means of reference gene primer amplification, nucleated cell counts were estimated. Data came from immunoSEQ multiplex PCR; TCRdb stores just in-frame clones and leaves some out. D and trimming were read from the DNA, whereas the V and J calls and clone size are those reported in that table. The repertoire consists of nearly 55,000 clones, with roughly nine tenths occurring once and the leading ten covering around 7.2%. The V end lost 1 base, the J end lost 7 bases, and 11 bases lay between the germline ends. Per germline, CDR1 SGHVS and CDR2 FQNEAQ. The CDR3 sequence is 13 residues long.

Sequenced: peripheral blood. This clonotype was obtained from a woman in her sixties with active or convalescent COVID-19. The V gene is TRBV7-8, the J gene TRBJ2-7, with D possibly being TRBD1 (6 bases). The CDR3 DNA reads TGTGCCAGCAGCTTAGACAGGGCGAGGGAGCAGTACTTC. It translates to CASSLDRAREQYF.